Shown below are 19 T cell receptor beta chains from a single sample sequenced in a study of cytomegalovirus exposure and HLA in healthy donors. The PCR contained 60 Vbeta and 13 Jbeta primers. Method: immunoSEQ multiplex PCR; TCRdb's copy keeps in-frame clones and lacks some. The data contain tens of thousands of clones, 78% of them singletons. Material: PBMCs. These receptors were taken from a woman aged 35 to 49 in good health and CMV-seropositive.

The chain uses TRBV14 and TRBJ2-2; TRBD1 matches 9 bases. Unmatched junction bases numbered 5, after V lost 2 bases and J lost 7 bases. Germline CDR1 and CDR2: SGHDN and FVKESK. The CDR3 has 15 amino acids. CDR3 sequence reads: CASSQYTGGIGELFF. The CDR3 coding sequence is TGTGCCAGCAGCCAATATACAGGGGGCATCGGGGAGCTGTTTTTT.

The gene calls are TRBV6-1 and TRBJ1-5, with D unresolved. This CDR3 region has 14 residues. CDR1 and CDR2 from the germline V gene are MNHNS and SASEGT. With 6 bases removed from V and 3 bases from J, the gap between germline ends came to 12 bases. This chain's CDR3 is CASSMVGYNQPQHF. CDR3 nucleotides: TGTGCCAGCAGCATGGTCGGGTACAATCAGCCCCAGCATTTT.

This rearrangement joins TRBV5-1 to TRBJ1-1, with 9 bases matching TRBD1. Germline V gene sequence: CDR1 SGHRS, CDR2 YFSETQ. V lost 3 bases to trimming and J lost 8 bases; unmatched junction nucleotides: 2. The CDR3 consists of 12 residues. CDR3 sequence reads: CASSYGTGEAFF. In nucleotides, the CDR3 is TGCGCCAGCAGCTACGGGACAGGGGAAGCTTTCTTT.

This clone was seen only once. The gene calls are TRBV6-4 and TRBJ2-3, with 7 nucleotides matching TRBD1. J was trimmed by 3 bases and V by 2 bases; bases with no gene match: 2. Germline loops: CDR1 MRHNA, CDR2 SNTAGT. The CDR3 spans 14 residues. CDR3 coding DNA: TGTGCCAGCAGTGACAGGGGGCGTACAGATACGCAGTATTTT. Translated: CASSDRGRTDTQYF.

This chain joins TRBV7-2 and TRBJ2-3, with TRBD1 identical over 9 bases. The CDR3 totals 18 residues. V lost 5 bases and J lost 3; bases outside the gene matches: 15. Germline CDR1 reads SGHTA; CDR2 reads FQGNSA. CDR3 nucleotide sequence: TGTGCCAGCAGCCGAGTCCCGGGACAGGGTTTTGCGACAGATACGCAGTATTTT. Its translation: CASSRVPGQGFATDTQYF.

In its sample, this clone was seen a few times. V gene TRBV7-2 combines with J gene TRBJ1-5; possibly TRBD1 for D (5 bases). Germline CDR1 and CDR2: SGHTA and FQGNSA. This CDR3 is built from 14 residues. Between the trimmed V and J ends, which lost 8 bases and 6 bases, there was a span of 17 bases. The CDR3 nucleotides are TGTGCCAGCGGGCGGGACCAAGGGGTTCAGCCCCAGCATTTT. Protein sequence: CASGRDQGVQPQHF.

The chain is built from TRBV9 and TRBJ2-3; the D gene is possibly TRBD2 (7 bases). The CDR3 length is 16 residues. The germline V gene has CDR1 SGDLS and CDR2 YYNGEE. V lost 0 bases, J lost 0 bases, and 11 bases lay in between. The CDR3 nucleotides read TGTGCCAGCAGCGTAGAGGGGGGGGCTAGCACAGATACGCAGTATTTT. It codes for CASSVEGGASTDTQYF.

This clone was recorded a few times. V gene TRBV18 combines with J gene TRBJ2-1; possibly TRBD2 for D (5 bases). Trimming stripped 3 bases from V and 7 bases from J, with 13 bases between. The CDR3 spans 14 residues. The V gene's germline CDR1 is KGHSH and CDR2 LQKENI. The CDR3 protein is CASSPGQEENEQFF. The CDR3 DNA follows: TGTGCCAGCTCACCCGGGCAGGAGGAGAATGAGCAGTTCTTC.

The chain recombines TRBV27 with TRBJ2-5, with TRBD2 matching over 12 bases. Trimming cost V 3 bases and J 5 bases; bases outside gene matches: 10. Germline CDR1 MNHEY, CDR2 SMNVEV (reference sequence). CDR3 length: 17 amino acids. CDR3 coding DNA: TGTGCCAGCAGTTTCCTTCTAGCGGGGGGGGATGTTGAGACCCAGTACTTC. This encodes CASSFLLAGGDVETQYF.

CDR3: CASSAPEETQYF. The CDR3 DNA follows: TGCGCCAGCAGCGCCCCGGAAGAGACCCAGTACTTC. This rearrangement joins TRBV5-1 to TRBJ2-5, with D hard to call. The V end was cut by 4 bases, the J end by 3 bases, with 7 bases between. From germline, CDR1 is SGHRS and CDR2 YFSETQ. This CDR3 is built from 12 residues.

The chain uses TRBV11-2 and TRBJ2-3; 8 bases fit TRBD1. J was trimmed by 5 bases and V by 7 bases; bases with no gene match: 5. CDR3 length: 13 amino acids. Germline V lookup: CDR1 SGHAT, CDR2 FQNNGV. The DNA for the CDR3 is TGTGCCAGCAACCTACAGGGGGTAGATACGCAGTATTTT. It translates to CASNLQGVDTQYF.

The genes are TRBV6-5 and TRBJ2-7; D is possibly TRBD2 (6 bases). Trimming removed 2 bases from V and 0 bases from J, with 8 bases in between. The germline gives CDR1 MNHEY, CDR2 SVGAGI. The CDR3 consists of 14 residues. CDR3 coding DNA: TGTGCCAGCAGTTACGGGCGGGACTCCTACGAGCAGTACTTC. This sequence encodes CASSYGRDSYEQYF.

The chain combines TRBV28 with TRBJ1-5; TRBD1 agrees at 7 bases. CDR1 MDHEN and CDR2 SYDVKM come from the germline V gene. With V trimmed by 0 bases and J by 7 bases, 6 bases remained unmatched. The CDR3 is made up of 15 amino acids. The CDR3: CASSLWGPGGQPQHF. For the CDR3, the DNA is TGTGCCAGCAGTTTATGGGGGCCAGGGGGACAGCCCCAGCATTTT.

V gene TRBV27 combines with J gene TRBJ2-3; D not resolved. This CDR3 comprises 14 residues. Trimming removed 5 bases from V and 1 base from J, with 10 bases in between. Germline-derived CDR1 and CDR2 are MNHEY and SMNVEV (reference sequence). CDR3: CASSPSVRTDTQYF. CDR3 DNA sequence: TGTGCCAGCAGTCCCTCGGTACGCACAGATACGCAGTATTTT.

This clone occurred a few times. The rearrangement links TRBV6-5 to TRBJ1-2, with TRBD1 matching over 7 bases. V dropped 0 bases and J dropped 2; count of bases not matched to a gene: 0. Germline-derived CDR1 and CDR2 are MNHEY and SVGAGI. The length of the CDR3 is 14 residues. In DNA form, the CDR3 reads TGTGCCAGCAGTTACTCGACAGGGAACTATGGCTACACCTTC. Its translation: CASSYSTGNYGYTF.

This chain uses TRBV6-5 with TRBJ1-1; possible D gene TRBD1, 6 bases. Trimming took 6 bases from V and 0 from J, leaving 14 bases between them. Germline V lookup: CDR1 MNHEY, CDR2 SVGAGI. The CDR3 totals 15 residues. The CDR3 here is CASSTGHPLNTEAFF. The CDR3 region has the DNA TGTGCCAGCAGCACGGGACACCCATTGAACACTGAAGCTTTCTTT.

The J gene is TRBJ2-5, the V gene TRBV7-9, with 13 bases that match TRBD2. Germline-derived CDR1 and CDR2 are SEHNR and FQNEAQ (reference sequence). V lost 5 bases to trimming and J lost 0 bases; unmatched junction nucleotides: 6. The CDR3 extends over 17 amino acids. The CDR3 DNA is TGTGCCAGCAGCCCGGGACTAGCGGGAACGTACCAAGAGACCCAGTACTTC. Its translation is CASSPGLAGTYQETQYF.

This clone was picked up one time. The chain uses TRBV18 and TRBJ2-3; tentatively, D is TRBD2 (7 bases). The CDR3 is 14 residues long. Germline lookup yields CDR1 KGHSH and CDR2 LQKENI. V lost 3 bases to trimming and J lost 4 bases, with 11 bases between them. CDR3 protein: CASSPGGRADTQYF. The CDR3 DNA reads TGTGCCAGCTCACCGGGGGGGCGCGCAGATACGCAGTATTTT.

This clone came up a few times. The V gene is TRBV5-6, the J gene TRBJ2-3, with unresolved D. The CDR3 is made up of 12 amino acids. The germline CDR1 and CDR2 sequences are SGHDT and YYEEEE. Deletions cut 4 bases from V and 6 bases from J, with 9 bases between. This chain's CDR3 is CASSQDFDTQYF. The CDR3 DNA reads TGTGCCAGCAGCCAGGATTTCGATACGCAGTATTTT.